This TCR beta chain was identified during a study of CD8+ T cells in alopecia areata (dated by TCRdb to 2016 to 2019). About the investigation overall: High-throughput TCRbeta sequencing was used to examine T cell clonal expansion in alopecia areata in both the C3H/HeJ mouse model and human patients. Human TCRbeta sequencing covered scalp tissue and sorted CD4+ and CD8+ peripheral blood T cells from patchy and totalis/universalis alopecia areata patients and healthy controls. Scalp clonality was compared across normal scalp (n=4), patchy alopecia areata scalp (n=8), and alopecia totalis/universalis scalp (n=8). RNA was obtained with the PAXgene miRNA kit for fixed scalp, the miRNeasy kit for PBMCs, and the RNeasy kit for mouse skin. TCRbeta CDR3 regions were amplified by immunoSEQ multiplex PCR using 35 Vbeta forward and 13 Jbeta reverse primers.

The paper's findings and limits, for the study overall: Unlike mouse skin, which is dominated by gammadelta T cells, normal human skin has resident alphabeta T cells that are also sequenced, and this complicates analysis of the scalp TCR repertoire. Lesional scalp, especially in alopecia totalis/universalis, showed higher clonality and more expanded CD8+ clones than normal scalp, suggesting antigenic drive. Compared with mice, TCR sequences shared between patients were less clear, possibly partly because of HLA diversity across the patient population.

The protocol used for the library was the immunoSEQ multiplex PCR assay. For TCR sequencing, RNA was extracted from every sample and reverse transcribed into cDNA to serve as template. SuperScript III was used to make first-strand cDNA, primed with a 2:1 mix of oligo-dT and random hexamers. A synthetic immune receptor repertoire was used to assess amplification bias, and residual bias was removed computationally. The original pipeline was this. Raw reads were preprocessed for error removal, and CDR3 was defined according to IMGT conventions as running from the conserved cysteine to phenylalanine. To get clonality, Shannon entropy was normalized by log2 of the number of productive unique TCRs and the result was subtracted from 1. Whether scalp clones were CD4 or CD8 was inferred by matching scalp TCRbeta sequences against CD4 and CD8 repertoires sorted from blood. TCRdb took this table from immuneACCESS and kept in-frame rearrangements with V and J called. Such tables lack part of the clones; where checked against another copy, unresolved V genes explain under half of the gap, and the rest is unexplained. That table is the source of V, J and clone size, and D and trimming were worked out from the DNA. The sample data list about 110,000 clones, and around 59% of these were observed just once. Less than 25% of the sample is in the top ten clones.

PBMCs were separated by density centrifugation and stained for CD3, CD4 and CD8, after which CD4+ and CD8+ T cells were sorted on a FACSAria. Scalp biopsies and blood samples were obtained from unaffected controls. This clone has a count of ten or more. Which antigen it targets is not known. Within one base of it there is no much larger clone, and no base qualities were kept. From a lookup of the germline V gene, CDR1 and CDR2 are SNHLY and FYNNEI. The CDR3 numbers 15 residues from cysteine through phenylalanine. Only the CDR3 portion is preserved as DNA: 45 bases, with reading frame beginning at the first base. V gives up 8 bases and J gives up 10 bases, and the segment between their germline ends measures 21 bases.

The chain couples TRBV2 to TRBJ1-6; perhaps TRBD1 is the D gene, with 5 bases matching. The sequencing sample was made of CD8+ T cells sorted from blood. The receptor was isolated from a human donor in good health. The DNA sequence is TGTGCCAGCGGGGTGGATGCAGGGTCGGGCTCACCCCTCCACTTT. Its coded protein is CASGVDAGSGSPLHF.